The 21 T cell receptor beta chains reported below all come from one sample, sequenced in a study of blood T cell repertoires in COVID-19. Measured with immunoSEQ multiplex PCR; TCRdb has only the in-frame clones, and not every one. The sample yields some 48,000 clones, approximately 84% seen once. The specimen was peripheral blood. The receptor source for this set is a man over 45 with acute or convalescent COVID-19.

This clone was counted only a few times. The chain uses TRBV19 and TRBJ1-1; TRBD1 aligns across 9 bases. The CDR3 runs 15 residues. The J segment lost 1 base and the V segment lost 5 bases, leaving 5 bases of the junction unmatched. Germline V gene sequence: CDR1 LNHDA, CDR2 SQIVND (reference sequence). The CDR3 region has the DNA TGTGCCAGTAGTTTACAGGGGGCGCGGAACACTGAAGCTTTCTTT. Translated, it gives CASSLQGARNTEAFF.

This chain uses TRBV19 with TRBJ2-7; 10 bases line up with TRBD1. This CDR3 has 15 amino acids. Trimming took 3 bases from V and 3 from J; bases not matched to a gene: 5. Germline CDR1 is LNHDA and CDR2 is SQIVND (reference sequence). The CDR3 nucleotides are TGTGCCAGTAGTATTTCGGGGACAGGGGTCTACGAGCAGTACTTC. It translates to CASSISGTGVYEQYF.

The chain joins TRBV28 to TRBJ2-5, with 9 bases aligning to TRBD2. After removal of 2 bases from V and 3 bases from J, the junction contained 4 bases not matched to a gene. The V gene's germline CDR1 is MDHEN and CDR2 SYDVKM. CDR3 length: 15 amino acids. In DNA form, the CDR3 reads TGTGCCAGCAGTTTACACGGACTAGCGAAAGAGACCCAGTACTTC. It codes for CASSLHGLAKETQYF.

The chain employs TRBV27 and TRBJ2-7; 7 bases fit TRBD1. Germline V gives CDR1 MNHEY, CDR2 SMNVEV (reference sequence). V was pared by 0 bases and J by 3 bases, with 5 bases of the junction left unmatched. CDR3 size: 15 residues. DNA of the CDR3: TGTGCCAGCAGTTTATCGGGACAGTTCCACTACGAGCAGTACTTC. Translating gives CASSLSGQFHYEQYF.

The V and J genes are TRBV19 and TRBJ2-2; no reliable D call. Germline V CDR1 and CDR2: LNHDA, SQIVND (reference sequence). V lost 3 bases and J lost 1, with 6 bases in between. This CDR3 has 14 amino acids. The CDR3 reads CASSINRNTGELFF. The CDR3 DNA sequence: TGTGCCAGTAGTATCAACAGGAACACCGGGGAGCTGTTTTTT.

The rearrangement uses TRBV7-8 and TRBJ2-7; weak D call: TRBD1 (5 bases). The CDR3 has 13 residues. Germline lookup yields CDR1 SGHVS and CDR2 FQNEAQ. Trimming stripped 5 bases from V and 7 bases from J, with 15 bases between. The CDR3, as DNA: TGTGCCAGCAGCCCACGACAGCCGAGAGAGCAGTACTTC. Its protein is CASSPRQPREQYF.

The chain links TRBV6-6 to TRBJ2-2; TRBD2 matches at 7 bases. CDR3 size: 15 residues. Looked up from germline, CDR1 is MNHNY and CDR2 is SVGAGI (reference sequence). V lost 0 bases, J lost 5 bases, and 3 bases stayed unmatched. CDR3 protein: CASSYSSGRTGELFF. The CDR3 DNA is TGTGCCAGCAGTTACTCTTCCGGGAGGACCGGGGAGCTGTTTTTT.

The chain couples TRBV4-1 to TRBJ2-7, with 8 positions matching TRBD1. Germline values: CDR1 MGHRA, CDR2 YSYEKL. V gave up 4 bases and J gave up 4 bases; unmatched junction bases: 6. The CDR3 has 14 residues. The DNA for the CDR3 is TGCGCCAGCAGCCCCCTGGACAGGGCGTACGAGCAGTACTTC. Its protein product is CASSPLDRAYEQYF.

The J gene is TRBJ1-1, the V gene TRBV7-6; TRBD1 is a possible D gene (6 bases). Germline V lookup: CDR1 SGHVS, CDR2 FNYEAQ. The V gene lost 6 bases and the J gene lost 1 base, with 9 bases spanning the gap. The CDR3 is 13 amino acids. CDR3 DNA sequence: TGTGCCAGCAGTAGACAGGAGAACACTGAAGCTTTCTTT. Translation: CASSRQENTEAFF.

V usage is TRBV5-1 and J usage is TRBJ2-2; TRBD2 matches at 9 bases. Germline V lookup: CDR1 SGHRS, CDR2 YFSETQ. Trimming took 0 bases from V and 2 from J; bases not matched to a gene: 8. The CDR3 is made up of 18 amino acids. The CDR3 nucleotides read TGCGCCAGCAGCTTGGGACTAGCGGTATACCAAAACACCGGGGAGCTGTTTTTT. Encoded protein: CASSLGLAVYQNTGELFF.

The chain recombines TRBV19 with TRBJ2-7; D ambiguous. With 0 bases removed from V and 12 bases from J, the gap between germline ends came to 12 bases. The germline V gene encodes CDR1 LNHDA and CDR2 SQIVND (reference sequence). The CDR3 runs to 12 residues. This CDR3 reads CASSIDYQRLYF. DNA of the CDR3: TGTGCCAGTAGTATAGATTACCAGCGTTTGTACTTC.

The chain carries TRBV28 and TRBJ2-2, with 11 bases lining up with TRBD1. V shed 4 bases and J 4 bases; nucleotides not matched to a gene: 2. The length of the CDR3 is 15 residues. Germline V lookup: CDR1 MDHEN, CDR2 SYDVKM. CDR3: CASSSGQGVTGELFF. The CDR3, as DNA: TGTGCCAGCAGTTCGGGACAGGGGGTCACCGGGGAGCTGTTTTTT. Using reference TRBV28 and TRBJ2-2 for the parts outside the CDR3, the full variable domain is DVKVTQSSRYLVKRTGEKVFLECVQDMDHENMFWYRQDPGLGLRLIYFSYDVKMKEKGDIPEGYSVSREKKERFSLILESASTNQTSMYLCASSSGQGVTGELFFGEGSRLTVL.

The rearrangement links TRBV6-6 to TRBJ2-1; 9 bases match TRBD2. The CDR3 consists of 17 residues. V dropped 5 bases and J dropped 3; count of bases not matched to a gene: 11. Germline V gene data show CDR1 as MNHNY and CDR2 as SVGAGI (reference sequence). The CDR3 is CASSPGATSGLYNEQFF. In nucleotides, the CDR3 is TGTGCCAGCAGTCCCGGGGCGACTAGCGGACTCTACAATGAGCAGTTCTTC.

The chain has TRBV3-1 (or the pseudogene TRBV3-2) and TRBJ1-6; 8 bases are a match to TRBD1. CDR3 length: 12 amino acids. CDR1 is LGHDT, CDR2 YNNKEL, per germline (reference sequence). The V gene end was trimmed by 1 base and the J gene end by 14 bases; junction bases not matched to a gene: 1. In DNA form, the CDR3 reads TGTGCCAGCAGCCAAGGGACAGGGACCCTCCACTTT. This encodes CASSQGTGTLHF.

CDR3 in amino acids: CASRARDYQTGELFF. The CDR3 DNA reads TGTGCCAGCAGAGCCCGGGACTACCAAACCGGGGAGCTGTTTTTT. This chain uses TRBV2 with TRBJ2-2; 7 positions agree with TRBD2. The V gene end was trimmed by 6 bases and the J gene end by 5 bases; junction bases not matched to a gene: 9. Germline assignment: CDR1 SNHLY and CDR2 FYNNEI. The CDR3 contains 15 residues.

The chain carries TRBV27 and TRBJ1-3; maybe TRBD1 (5 bases). Germline CDR1 MNHEY, CDR2 SMNVEV (reference sequence). CDR3 length: 19 amino acids. Trimming stripped 2 bases from V and 0 bases from J, with 20 bases between. CDR3 coding DNA: TGTGCCAGCAGTTTAGTGGGGCCTACTCTCTCGAACTCTGGAAACACCATATATTTT. This gives the protein CASSLVGPTLSNSGNTIYF.

The rearrangement uses TRBV10-1 and TRBJ2-5; the match to TRBD2 covers 10 bases. In germline, CDR1 is WNHNN, CDR2 SYGVQD (reference sequence). The ends lost 5 bases at V and 5 bases at J; junction bases unmatched: 5. CDR3 length: 14 residues. The CDR3 nucleotides read TGCGCCAGCAGTCTAGCGGGAGAACGGGAGACCCAGTACTTC. This codes for CASSLAGERETQYF.

The chain carries TRBV6-6 and TRBJ2-1; maybe TRBD2 (6 bases). This CDR3 has 12 amino acids. Per germline, CDR1 MNHNY and CDR2 SVGAGI (reference sequence). With 7 bases removed from V and 6 bases from J, the gap between germline ends came to 10 bases. The CDR3 DNA sequence: TGTGCCAGCACCCCCGGGGGCAATGAGCAGTTCTTC. Translation: CASTPGGNEQFF.

The chain carries TRBV5-1 and TRBJ2-7, with D perhaps TRBD1 (7 bases). Trimming took 7 bases from V and 1 from J, leaving 15 bases between them. This CDR3 comprises 14 residues. Germline-derived CDR1 and CDR2 are SGHRS and YFSETQ. As DNA, the CDR3 is TGCGCCAGCGGGCGGGACAGTTGGTCCTACGAGCAGTACTTC. Protein sequence: CASGRDSWSYEQYF.

This clone was detected only once. The chain recombines TRBV2 with TRBJ2-7; TRBD2 is a possible D gene (6 bases). The CDR3 is 16 amino acids. Per the germline V gene, CDR1 is SNHLY and CDR2 is FYNNEI. V was trimmed by 1 base and J by 0 bases, leaving 13 bases between them. The CDR3 nucleotides are TGTGCCAGCAGTGAAGTTCGAGCGGGTGCCTCCTACGAGCAGTACTTC. Translated, it gives CASSEVRAGASYEQYF.

V usage is TRBV6-1 and J usage is TRBJ2-1, with D possibly TRBD1 on 5 matching bases. The CDR3 consists of 15 residues. Trimming left V 0 bases short and J 4 bases short, with 10 bases between. Germline V CDR1 and CDR2: MNHNS, SASEGT. This CDR3 reads CASSEAGRTYNEQFF. CDR3 DNA sequence: TGTGCCAGCAGTGAAGCTGGCCGGACATACAATGAGCAGTTCTTC.